These T cell receptor beta chains were read from a single sample in a study of breast tumors, draining lymph nodes, adjacent tissues. TCRdb re-analysed the multiplex PCR reads in MiXCR, keeping a single row per CDR3 protein. This sample has some 150,000 distinct CDR3 sequences, with approximately 20% found just once. Material: axillary lymph node tissue. All receptors derive from a female donor with breast cancer. Some clones in this sample may be carry-over from other donors' samples. Each CDR3 is given with its conserved first and last residue. Each record gives: V gene, clone size, CDR3 protein. Rows give clone size only sometimes, using once, few, many, or a class for an expanded clone.

V gene: TRBV6-5; clone size: many; CDR3 protein: CASSPLLAGGPLYEQYF
V gene: TRBV2; clone size: few; CDR3 protein: CASSIQGVTEAFF
V gene: TRBV27; clone size: -; CDR3 protein: CASSLKSNQPQHF
V gene: TRBV28; clone size: -; CDR3 protein: CASSQTTGGAETQYF
V gene: TRBV7-2; clone size: -; CDR3 protein: CASSFGAEQYF
V gene: TRBV24-1; clone size: many; CDR3 protein: CATGTSGSRVQFF
V gene: TRBV7-9; clone size: -; CDR3 protein: CASSPPIGSGIDNEQFF
V gene: TRBV4-2; clone size: many; CDR3 protein: CASSQGVGPNSGNTIYF
V gene: TRBV7-3; clone size: many; CDR3 protein: CASSSNSGTYNEQFF
V gene: TRBV27; clone size: few; CDR3 protein: CASSSPDRTYEQYF
V gene: TRBV28; clone size: many; CDR3 protein: CASGIFVEKLFF
V gene: TRBV6-5; clone size: -; CDR3 protein: CASSYPPEAPVGSYEQYF
V gene: TRBV6-5; clone size: few; CDR3 protein: CASSYSGTGGFWSGANVLTF
V gene: TRBV11-3; clone size: many; CDR3 protein: CASSLEDLMPTQYF
V gene: TRBV5-1; clone size: many; CDR3 protein: CASSFGEKETQYF
V gene: TRBV7-8; clone size: many; CDR3 protein: CASSSQGAEDEQYF
V gene: TRBV7-9; clone size: many; CDR3 protein: CASSLAGATYEQYF
V gene: TRBV5-5; clone size: many; CDR3 protein: CASSAGLAGGTDTQYF
V gene: TRBV20-1; clone size: many; CDR3 protein: CSGIGQAHEQFF
V gene: TRBV6-5; clone size: many; CDR3 protein: CASSYKGEGGYTF
V gene: TRBV5-1; clone size: many; CDR3 protein: CASSFGLAGGTYEQYF
V gene: TRBV7-2; clone size: many; CDR3 protein: CASSPRRGLGQFF
V gene: TRBV20-1; clone size: many; CDR3 protein: CSAGPRVMETQYF
V gene: TRBV20-1; clone size: many; CDR3 protein: CSASGGLAGFTDTQYF
V gene: TRBV6-4; clone size: many; CDR3 protein: CASSRVNEQFF
V gene: TRBV29-1; clone size: -; CDR3 protein: CSVRETLAKNIQYF
V gene: TRBV28; clone size: few; CDR3 protein: CASSFQGLGQETQYF
V gene: TRBV6-4; clone size: many; CDR3 protein: CASSDSGRDTDTQYF
V gene: TRBV25-1; clone size: many; CDR3 protein: CASSGRGTASYEQYF
V gene: TRBV28; clone size: -; CDR3 protein: CASSPRGLADTDTQYF
V gene: TRBV30; clone size: many; CDR3 protein: CASQGQVGGSPLHF
V gene: TRBV5-6; clone size: many; CDR3 protein: CASSLVSASSPLHF
V gene: TRBV5-1; clone size: many; CDR3 protein: CASSGSQVNTDTQYF
V gene: TRBV9; clone size: many; CDR3 protein: CASSVAWRATDTQYF
V gene: TRBV5-6; clone size: many; CDR3 protein: CASSPLVSPRTDTQYF
V gene: TRBV28; clone size: -; CDR3 protein: CARGRNSGNTIYF
V gene: TRBV3-1; clone size: many; CDR3 protein: CASSRAGEGDTF
V gene: TRBV6-2/TRBV6-3; clone size: few; CDR3 protein: CASSYGQGAIQPQHF
V gene: TRBV27; clone size: many; CDR3 protein: CASSFQQGPFGDIYEQYF
V gene: TRBV11-1; clone size: many; CDR3 protein: CASSPQGLPNTGELFF
V gene: TRBV28; clone size: -; CDR3 protein: CASSFWGMTGNSGNTIYF
V gene: TRBV12-3/TRBV12-4; clone size: many; CDR3 protein: CASSFSGAGELFF
V gene: TRBV6-2/TRBV6-3; clone size: many; CDR3 protein: CASSYSGEYNEQFF
V gene: TRBV5-4; clone size: many; CDR3 protein: CASSLATSGPTGELFF
V gene: TRBV12-3/TRBV12-4; clone size: many; CDR3 protein: CASSTGSWANYGYTF
V gene: TRBV6-5; clone size: many; CDR3 protein: CASRRGGRYEQYF
V gene: TRBV30; clone size: -; CDR3 protein: CAWRRQGPGELFF
V gene: TRBV7-8; clone size: many; CDR3 protein: CASSPSDSYNEQFF
V gene: TRBV7-9; clone size: -; CDR3 protein: CASSLVRDRETQYF
V gene: TRBV11-3; clone size: once; CDR3 protein: CAGSPRGLGDTQYF
V gene: TRBV11-2; clone size: many; CDR3 protein: CASSLGAGGTQYF
V gene: TRBV3-1; clone size: few; CDR3 protein: CASSQRGQGHNEQFF
V gene: TRBV13; clone size: few; CDR3 protein: CASSSSERSTGANVLTF
V gene: TRBV20-1; clone size: many; CDR3 protein: CSAPPADSSTDTQYF
V gene: TRBV15; clone size: many; CDR3 protein: CATSARGGEFDEQYF
V gene: TRBV15; clone size: few; CDR3 protein: CATSSRTGASGANVLTF
V gene: TRBV28; clone size: few; CDR3 protein: CASRSISGANVLTF